The 16 T cell receptor beta chains listed next were all sequenced from one sample in a study of monozygotic twins with inflammatory bowel disease. TCRdb reprocessed the 5' RACE reads and reports one entry per CDR3 protein, with no DNA. The table gives around 450,000 distinct CDR3 sequences; the top ten clones make up roughly 2.3% of it. Sequencing was carried out using blood. The receptor set was obtained from a human donor with ulcerative colitis or Crohn's disease, or a healthy co-twin of an affected twin (not recorded which).

The chain has TRBV6-1 and TRBJ2-2; TCRdb calls TRBD2, which cannot be checked without DNA. Per germline, CDR1 MNHNS and CDR2 SASEGT. This CDR3 comprises 14 residues. Here the CDR3 reads CASRTGTLTGELFF.

This chain uses TRBV7-9 with TRBJ2-5; no DNA is available, so the TRBD2 call from TCRdb remains unchecked. This CDR3 comprises 14 residues. Germline V gene data show CDR1 as SEHNR and CDR2 as FQNEAQ (reference sequence). CDR3 in amino acids: CASSLRTSQETQYF.

The V and J genes are TRBV6-1 and TRBJ2-5. CDR1 MNHNS and CDR2 SASEGT come from the germline V gene. CDR3 length: 13 residues. CDR3 region: CASSTEVQETQYF.

The CDR3 region is CASTQVVAGGSTDTQYF. V and J are TRBV28 and TRBJ2-3; TCRdb's assignment of TRBD2 cannot be checked, as there is no DNA. The germline CDR1 and CDR2 sequences are MDHEN and SYDVKM. The CDR3 length is 17 residues.

V gene TRBV5-5 combines with J gene TRBJ2-5. In germline, CDR1 is SGHKS, CDR2 YYEKEE (reference sequence). The CDR3 extends over 14 amino acids. The CDR3 here is CASSLGFLQETQYF. Looking up the rest from reference TRBV5-5 and TRBJ2-5 gives the full variable domain: DAGVTQSPTHLIKTRGQQVTLRCSPISGHKSVSWYQQVLGQGPQFIFQYYEKEERGRGNFPDRFSARQFPNYSSELNVNALLLGDSALYLCASSLGFLQETQYFGPGTRLLVL.

V usage is TRBV11-2 and J usage is TRBJ2-1; TCRdb returns TRBD2, unconfirmable since there is no DNA. The CDR3 runs 18 residues. Looked up from germline, CDR1 is SGHAT and CDR2 is FQNNGV. CDR3 residues: CASSPRLAALSSYNEQFF.

The chain links TRBV20-1 to TRBJ2-5; TCRdb lists TRBD2, though no DNA is available to test this call. CDR1 and CDR2 (germline): DFQATT, SNEGSKA (reference sequence). This CDR3 has 14 residues. CDR3 region: CSAREGASKGTQYF.

This rearrangement joins TRBV7-8 to TRBJ1-2; TCRdb gives TRBD1 as the D gene, but with no DNA this cannot be confirmed. CDR1 and CDR2 (germline): SGHVS, FQNEAQ. CDR3 length: 16 amino acids. CDR3 residues: CASSPWWQGKNYGYTF.

V and J are TRBV12-3 or TRBV12-4 and TRBJ2-6. CDR3 length equals 16 residues. Here the CDR3 reads CASRTGPSSGANVLTF.

V usage is TRBV20-1 and J usage is TRBJ2-1; TCRdb designates TRBD2, a call that cannot be tested without DNA. The CDR3 sequence is 14 residues long. Germline values: CDR1 DFQATT, CDR2 SNEGSKA (reference sequence). The CDR3 spells CSATSLAAYNEQFF.

The chain employs TRBV5-1 and TRBJ2-7; TCRdb reports TRBD1, a call that lacks DNA to check it against. The CDR3 has 14 residues. CDR1 SGHRS and CDR2 YFSETQ come from the germline V gene. CDR3 sequence reads: CASSLGQGRYEQYF.

The chain carries TRBV5-1 and TRBJ1-2; TCRdb calls TRBD1, which cannot be checked without DNA. There are 13 residues in the CDR3. Germline V gene data show CDR1 as SGHRS and CDR2 as YFSETQ. The CDR3 protein is CASSLGQKNGYTF.

CDR3 amino acids: CASSFRLAGGYEQYF. This sequence joins TRBV7-2 and TRBJ2-7; TCRdb's assignment of TRBD2 cannot be checked, as there is no DNA. Germline V gene sequence: CDR1 SGHTA, CDR2 FQGNSA. This CDR3 has 15 residues.

The chain recombines TRBV3-1 with TRBJ2-5. The CDR3 has 14 amino acids. Per the germline V gene, CDR1 is LGHDT and CDR2 is YNNKEL (reference sequence). The CDR3: CASSQVQIQETQYF.

CDR3 loop: CAGSSGGAGLNEQFF. The chain joins TRBV6-5 to TRBJ2-1; there is no DNA to check the TCRdb D call of TRBD1. CDR3 size: 15 residues. CDR1 and CDR2 (germline): MNHEY, SVGAGI.

V usage is TRBV7-2 and J usage is TRBJ1-1. The CDR3 consists of 16 residues. CDR1 and CDR2 (germline): SGHTA, FQGNSA. CDR3 in amino acids: CASSLEASATYTEAFF.